This TCR beta chain emerged from a study of shared clonotypes between healthy human individuals. Assay: immunoSEQ multiplex PCR; the TCRdb copy retains only in-frame clones and omits some. The data contain more than 1.2 million clones, just under 99% of them singletons. The CDR3 covers 12 residues. V was shortened by 4 bases and J by 2 bases, with 4 bases between the two germline ends. Germline V gives CDR1 SNHLY, CDR2 FYNNEI. Sequenced sample: naive CD4+ T cells sorted from blood. Subset described: CD45RA+ positively selected. The source of this sequence is a man aged 25-45 years in good health. V and J are TRBV2 and TRBJ2-3; D unresolved. The DNA for the CDR3 is TGTGCCAGCAGTGGTTACACAGATACGCAGTATTTT. It encodes CASSGYTDTQYF. The full variable domain, in which reference TRBV2 and TRBJ2-3 provide the parts outside the CDR3, is EPEVTQTPSHQVTQMGQEVILRCVPISNHLYFYWYRQILGQKVEFLVSFYNNEISEKSEIFDDQFSVERPDGSNFTLKIRSTKLEDSAMYFCASSGYTDTQYFGPGTRLTVL.